This T cell receptor (beta chain) was sequenced for a study of cytomegalovirus exposure and HLA in healthy donors (dated by TCRdb to between 2016 and 2019). In terms of the full investigation: According to a later analysis, the approximately 120 validation repertoires were produced on the same platform as the 666 repertoires of the first cohort. The study aimed to test whether signatures of past pathogen exposure could be identified by cataloging public T cell receptors. Along with the roughly 670-subject first cohort, a separate validation cohort of 120 different subjects was used. High-throughput TCR immunosequencing, statistical association of individual TCRs with disease status, and machine learning were combined to predict cytomegalovirus infection status. The paper as a whole reports these results and caveats: In both the original and validation cohorts, the classifier was reported to diagnose cytomegalovirus status with high specificity and sensitivity. The study gave a list of 150 to 200 TCR beta chains associated with cytomegalovirus. A few of the identified cytomegalovirus-associated TCR beta chains were confirmed in vitro to be specific for cytomegalovirus antigens. While some public TCRs were present in many individuals, most TCR sequences turned up only very rarely across donors. All 130 or so repertoires were used to score co-occurrence in the validation cohort in a later analysis, because that analysis had no HLA typing for the cohort. Of the cluster scores, roughly 93% were above 0 in a later analysis, which found that TCRs clustered in the first cohort also tended to co-occur in the roughly 130 validation repertoires. The authors suggested that the approach could potentially be extended to other disease states and immunological phenotypes.

The donors belonged to the validation cohort of about 130 subjects, which was separate from the roughly 700-subject first cohort. Library construction relied on the immunoSEQ multiplex PCR assay. Per the original workflow: A statistical classification framework was developed to diagnose cytomegalovirus status using the catalog of TCR beta chain sequences. Entries here come from immuneACCESS through TCRdb and include only in-frame sequences with V and J called. Some clones fail to appear in such tables; in the studies checked, an unresolved V gene covers under half of the shortfall, and the cause of the remainder is unknown. V, J and clone size derive from that table, while D and trimming were established from the DNA sequence. The sample table holds about 130,000 clones, of which approximately 92% were seen once. 0.95% to 1.5% of the sample is taken by the ten largest. From cysteine to phenylalanine, the CDR3 is 12 amino acids long. Only the CDR3 region is kept as DNA, spanning 36 bases read in frame from base 1. In the germline V gene (reference sequence), CDR1 corresponds to SGHNT and CDR2 to YYREEE.

To note about this clone: The target of this receptor is not known. A read error may produce the germline difference seen at one junction end.

The clonotype originates from a woman aged 18-35 years in good health and CMV-seronegative. Sequenced: PBMCs. The sequence is built from TRBV5-4 and TRBJ2-7; too little of a D gene remains to name it. The sequenced DNA is TGTGCCAGCAGCCTGAATTCGGGTGAGCAGCACTTC. Its protein is CASSLNSGEQHF.